This T cell receptor beta chain was retrieved from a study of human T cells and chemical hapten exposure. Each CDR3 protein gets one entry after TCRdb re-called the RACE reads with MiXCR. The sample contains just over 80,000 distinct CDR3 sequences, over 8.5% of which appear only once. Stated time point: patch test 1, 2 weeks after DPC sensitization. The sample's treatment: therapeutic diphenylcyclopropenone sensitization with weekly scalp DPC. This clonotype has at least ten counts. Trimming removed 4 bases from V and 1 base from J, with 10 bases in between. The germline CDR1 and CDR2 sequences are DFQATT and SNEGSKA (reference sequence). The CDR3 totals 13 residues.

The TCR originated in a woman in her 50s with alopecia areata. Some clones in this sample may be carry-over from other donors' samples. The sequences come from whole blood, collected in connection with sensitization to the hapten diphenylcyclopropenone (DPC). The V call is TRBV20-1, the J call TRBJ1-1; D is unresolved. This chain's CDR3 is CSATSQWNTEAFF. The CDR3 coding sequence is TGCAGTGCTACCTCACAATGGAACACTGAAGCTTTCTTT.